The 24 T cell receptor beta chains below come from one sample, sequenced in a study of blood T cell repertoires in COVID-19. The repertoire was sequenced with immunoSEQ multiplex PCR; TCRdb's copy has only in-frame clones and lacks some. The sample contains 45,000 to 55,000 clones, around nine tenths of which appear only once. Sequenced sample: peripheral blood. The origin of the receptors is a man in his forties or fifties with active COVID-19.

The gene calls are TRBV24-1 and TRBJ2-5, with TRBD1 identical over 11 bases. J lost 7 bases, V lost 3 bases, and 18 bases had no gene match. Germline V lookup: CDR1 KGHDR, CDR2 SFDVKD. CDR3 length: 19 residues. CDR3 loop: CATSDRRDRGRVRERTQYF. CDR3 in DNA: TGTGCCACCAGTGATCGCCGGGACAGGGGGAGGGTGAGAGAGAGGACCCAGTACTTC.

The gene calls are TRBV9 and TRBJ2-2; tentative D call: TRBD2 (5 bases). The CDR3 extends over 15 amino acids. CDR1 and CDR2 from the germline V gene are SGDLS and YYNGEE. Trimming left V 4 bases short and J 6 bases short, with 16 bases between. CDR3 sequence: CASSPTPRDPGELFF. CDR3 nucleotides: TGTGCCAGCAGCCCAACACCTCGGGATCCCGGGGAGCTGTTTTTT.

The V call is TRBV6-4, the J call TRBJ2-1, with 7 bases identical to TRBD2. Trimming at V came to 8 bases and at J to 8 bases, leaving 9 bases not matched to a gene. The CDR3 is made up of 13 amino acids. CDR1 and CDR2 (germline): MRHNA, SNTAGT. The CDR3 coding sequence is TGTGCCAGCTCCCGGACTAGTTGGGATGAGCAGTTCTTC. Translating it yields CASSRTSWDEQFF.

This chain links TRBV5-1 with TRBJ1-2, with D possibly TRBD1 on 5 matching bases. The germline gives CDR1 SGHRS, CDR2 YFSETQ. Trimming left V 0 bases short and J 5 bases short, with 5 bases between. The CDR3 spans 12 residues. The CDR3 DNA follows: TGCGCCAGCAGCTTGGAGGGGTATGGCTACACCTTC. Protein sequence: CASSLEGYGYTF.

CDR3 nucleotides: TGCGCCAGCAGCTTCACTAGTGGGCCCAAGCATGAGCAGTTCTTC. Amino acids: CASSFTSGPKHEQFF. The chain couples TRBV5-1 to TRBJ2-1; possibly TRBD2 for D (5 bases). Germline V CDR1 and CDR2: SGHRS, YFSETQ. The V end lost 2 bases, the J end lost 8 bases, and 17 bases lay between the germline ends. The CDR3 is 15 residues long.

The V call is TRBV2, the J call TRBJ2-7; 7 positions match TRBD2. The CDR3 is made up of 14 amino acids. Germline CDR1 SNHLY, CDR2 FYNNEI. V shed 9 bases, J shed 4 bases, and the junction held 12 bases outside the gene matches. CDR3 sequence reads: CASYKAGARYEQYF. The CDR3 nucleotides are TGTGCCAGTTACAAGGCGGGAGCCAGGTACGAGCAGTACTTC.

This chain connects TRBV6-4 to TRBJ2-7; maybe TRBD2 (6 bases). Per germline, CDR1 MRHNA and CDR2 SNTAGT. Trimming cost V 2 bases and J 0 bases, with 23 bases left between them. The CDR3 totals 19 residues. The CDR3, as DNA: TGTGCCAGCAGTGACCCATCATATCTAGGGGACGGGAGCTCCTACGAGCAGTACTTC. It yields the protein CASSDPSYLGDGSSYEQYF.

The chain combines TRBV7-3 with TRBJ2-3, with D possibly TRBD1 on 5 matching bases. The germline V gene encodes CDR1 SGHTA and CDR2 FQGTGA. The ends were cut back, 2 bases at V and 2 bases at J, with 17 bases in the middle. The CDR3 totals 17 residues. DNA for the CDR3: TGTGCCAGCAGCTTAGGTGGGGCGGCTGGGGTCACAGATACGCAGTATTTT. Encoded protein: CASSLGGAAGVTDTQYF. Full variable domain (rest looked up from reference TRBV7-3 and TRBJ2-3): GAGVSQTPSNKVTEKGKYVELRCDPISGHTALYWYRQSLGQGPEFLIYFQGTGAADDSGLPNDRFFAVRPEGSVSTLKIQRTERGDSAVYLCASSLGGAAGVTDTQYFGPGTRLTVL.

In its sample, this clone was seen a few times. The genes are TRBV4-1 and TRBJ1-6, with D perhaps TRBD1 (6 bases). Per the germline V gene, CDR1 is MGHRA and CDR2 is YSYEKL. Between the trimmed V and J ends, which lost 3 bases and 10 bases, there was a span of 16 bases. The CDR3 covers 15 residues. CDR3 region: CASSHSLQGRSPLHF. As DNA, the CDR3 is TGCGCCAGCAGCCATAGCCTACAGGGTAGGTCACCCCTCCACTTT.

This chain joins TRBV9 and TRBJ2-1; 12 bases map to TRBD2. The CDR3 totals 15 residues. The V gene end was trimmed by 4 bases and the J gene end by 7 bases; junction bases not matched to a gene: 6. Germline CDR1 SGDLS, CDR2 YYNGEE. CDR3 nucleotides: TGTGCCAGCAGCCTGGGGACTAGCGGGTTAAATGAGCAGTTCTTC. It is translated as CASSLGTSGLNEQFF. The variable domain in full, with the rest retrieved from reference TRBV9 and TRBJ2-1, is DSGVTQTPKHLITATGQRVTLRCSPRSGDLSVYWYQQSLDQGLQFLIQYYNGEERAKGNILERFSAQQFPDLHSELNLSSLELGDSALYFCASSLGTSGLNEQFFGPGTRLTVL.

The V and J genes are TRBV2 and TRBJ2-4; D remains unclear. Trimming took off 2 bases at V and 0 bases at J, with 8 bases between the two ends. The CDR3 sequence is 15 residues long. CDR1 and CDR2 from the germline V gene are SNHLY and FYNNEI. Here the CDR3 reads CASSETLIAKNIQYF. CDR3 DNA sequence: TGTGCCAGCAGTGAAACCCTAATAGCCAAAAACATTCAGTACTTC.

The chain uses TRBV7-2 and TRBJ1-1, with D possibly being TRBD1 (5 bases). The CDR3 sequence is 13 residues long. V was shortened by 8 bases and J by 0 bases, with 10 bases between the two germline ends. Germline V lookup: CDR1 SGHTA, CDR2 FQGNSA. As DNA, the CDR3 is TGTGCCAGCGGGCGGGACGTGAACACTGAAGCTTTCTTT. It translates to CASGRDVNTEAFF.

The chain is built from TRBV28 and TRBJ2-4; TRBD1 might be the D (5 bases). CDR1 and CDR2 from the germline V gene are MDHEN and SYDVKM. With 6 bases removed from V and 5 bases from J, the gap between germline ends came to 14 bases. CDR3 length: 14 amino acids. The CDR3 nucleotides read TGTGCCAGCAGCCGAACAGGTCGTGAAAACATTCAGTACTTC. This codes for CASSRTGRENIQYF.

V gene TRBV27 combines with J gene TRBJ2-1; 7 bases agree with TRBD1. This CDR3 has 14 amino acids. V trimming: 6 bases; J trimming: 0 bases; junction bases outside the gene matches: 2. Germline CDR1 is MNHEY and CDR2 is SMNVEV (reference sequence). This CDR3 reads CASSRDSSYNEQFF. The CDR3 nucleotides are TGTGCCAGCAGCCGGGACAGCTCCTACAATGAGCAGTTCTTC.

This chain joins TRBV9 and TRBJ2-1, with TRBD2 identical over 8 bases. Germline values: CDR1 SGDLS, CDR2 YYNGEE. This CDR3 spans 17 amino acids. V was pared by 4 bases and J by 7 bases, with 16 bases of the junction left unmatched. CDR3 DNA: TGTGCCAGCAGCCCCCCCCAGAGCGGGGGACCGTTAAATGAGCAGTTCTTC. Its translation is CASSPPQSGGPLNEQFF.

This sequence joins TRBV6-6 and TRBJ2-7; the match to TRBD1 covers 10 bases. Unmatched junction bases numbered 13, after V lost 7 bases and J lost 4 bases. Germline V gene lookup returns CDR1 MNHNY and CDR2 SVGAGI (reference sequence). The CDR3 runs to 16 residues. The DNA for the CDR3 is TGTGCCAGCACCTACGGGACAGGGGCGATGGGGTACGAGCAGTACTTC. This codes for CASTYGTGAMGYEQYF.

The chain recombines TRBV3-1 (or the pseudogene TRBV3-2) with TRBJ1-1; tentative D call: TRBD1 (6 bases). The V and J ends lost 4 bases and 6 bases respectively, with 15 bases between them. This CDR3 contains 14 residues. Germline values: CDR1 LGHDT, CDR2 YNNKEL (reference sequence). CDR3 amino acids: CASSLGRGRSEAFF. CDR3 coding DNA: TGTGCCAGCAGCCTAGGCAGGGGCCGTTCTGAAGCTTTCTTT.

The chain joins TRBV27 to TRBJ1-4; 7 nucleotides line up with TRBD1. After removal of 6 bases from V and 5 bases from J, the junction contained 3 bases not matched to a gene. From germline, CDR1 is MNHEY and CDR2 SMNVEV (reference sequence). The CDR3 has 13 amino acids. The CDR3 loop is CASRTGENEKLFF. CDR3 sequence (DNA): TGTGCCAGCAGAACAGGGGAGAATGAAAAACTGTTTTTT.

This chain connects TRBV27 to TRBJ2-6; 10 bases line up with TRBD2. With V trimmed by 0 bases and J by 2 bases, 10 bases remained unmatched. The CDR3 extends over 20 amino acids. CDR1 and CDR2 from the germline V gene are MNHEY and SMNVEV (reference sequence). CDR3 sequence (DNA): TGTGCCAGCAGTTTATCGGGGGGCCTAGCGGGAGTTCCTGGGGCCAACGTCCTGACTTTC. It specifies CASSLSGGLAGVPGANVLTF.

CDR3 protein: CSVEDPAVDYEQYF. CDR3 DNA: TGCAGCGTTGAAGACCCAGCGGTGGACTACGAGCAGTACTTC. The rearrangement links TRBV29-1 to TRBJ2-7; maybe TRBD2 (5 bases). With 0 bases removed from V and 3 bases from J, the gap between germline ends came to 12 bases. The V gene's germline CDR1 is SQVTM and CDR2 ANQGSEA. The CDR3 consists of 14 residues.

This chain uses TRBV7-9 with TRBJ2-5; 8 bases are a match to TRBD1. The junction had 5 bases not matched to a gene; V was cut back by 3 bases and J by 5 bases. Germline CDR1 SEHNR, CDR2 FQNEAQ (reference sequence). The CDR3 is 14 amino acids. CDR3 in amino acids: CASSFSTGGETQYF. The CDR3 bases are TGTGCCAGCAGCTTTTCTACAGGGGGGGAGACCCAGTACTTC.

J is TRBJ1-2 and V is TRBV27; D possibly corresponds to TRBD1 (5 bases). The V end was cut by 5 bases, the J end by 4 bases, with 11 bases between. This CDR3 is built from 13 residues. The germline V gene has CDR1 MNHEY and CDR2 SMNVEV (reference sequence). CDR3 sequence reads: CASSQGRGYGYTF. CDR3 in DNA: TGTGCCAGCAGTCAGGGTAGGGGCTATGGCTACACCTTC.

The chain combines TRBV18 with TRBJ2-7; D call uncertain. Germline V lookup: CDR1 KGHSH, CDR2 LQKENI. This CDR3 spans 12 amino acids. V gave up 3 bases and J gave up 4 bases, with 7 bases separating them. The CDR3: CASSPEQYEQYF. CDR3 nucleotide sequence: TGTGCCAGCTCACCTGAACAGTACGAGCAGTACTTC.

The V and J genes are TRBV27 and TRBJ1-6; a possible D gene is TRBD1 (6 bases). V was pared by 5 bases and J by 0 bases, with 14 bases between. CDR1 and CDR2 (germline): MNHEY, SMNVEV (reference sequence). The CDR3 totals 17 residues. CDR3 sequence: CASSLRQASSYNSPLHF. CDR3 in DNA: TGTGCCAGCAGTCTCCGACAGGCGAGCTCCTATAATTCACCCCTCCACTTT.